This T cell receptor (beta chain) was sequenced in a study of T cells in Graves' hyperthyroidism and ophthalmopathy. This clonotype has only a few counts. RNA transcripts yielded amplified TCR beta CDR3 regions. Initially, a first-round RT-PCR of the TCR CDR3 employed the HTBI primer set. Using its own MiXCR run on the multiplex PCR reads, TCRdb lists one record per CDR3 protein. There are 300,000 or so distinct CDR3 sequences in the sample; approximately 17% occur only once, and 33% lies in the top ten. This CDR3 region has 14 residues. The V gene's germline CDR1 is SGHRS and CDR2 YFSETQ. Between the trimmed V and J ends, which lost 4 bases and 4 bases, there was a span of 11 bases.

The sample consisted of blood. The source is a man in his thirties or forties with Graves' hyperthyroidism. The J gene is TRBJ1-4, the V gene TRBV5-1; a weak D match, TRBD1 (5 bases). The CDR3 DNA reads as TGCGCCAGCAGCCCTGGGACGGATAATGAAAAACTGTTTTTT. Amino acids: CASSPGTDNEKLFF.